The 2 T cell receptor beta chains in this list originate from one sample, sequenced in a study of CD8 T cells in Susac syndrome. RNA totalling roughly 0.45 to 1 ug underwent reverse transcription with random hexamers. From the immunoSEQ multiplex PCR reads, TCRdb called clonotypes with MiXCR, one entry per CDR3 protein. The repertoire includes hundreds of thousands of distinct CDR3 sequences, 90% to 95% of them detected once, and around 0.072% sits in the top ten. Sequencing was carried out using CD4+ T cells from PBMCs. The receptors stem from a human donor with multiple sclerosis.

The chain links TRBV12-5 to TRBJ2-2; 14 positions match TRBD2. V was pared by 5 bases and J by 1 base, with 6 bases of the junction left unmatched. The CDR3 contains 18 residues. Per the germline V gene, CDR1 is LGHNT and CDR2 is FRNRAP. CDR3 in DNA: TGTGCTAGTGGTATAACAGGGACTAGCGGGAGGAACACCGGGGAGCTGTTTTTT. This sequence encodes CASGITGTSGRNTGELFF. The whole variable domain, remainder taken from reference TRBV12-5 and TRBJ2-2, is DARVTQTPRHKVTEMGQEVTMRCQPILGHNTVFWYRQTMMQGLELLAYFRNRAPLDDSGMPKDRFSAEMPDATLATLKIQPSEPRDSAVYFCASGITGTSGRNTGELFFGEGSRLTVL.

The rearrangement uses TRBV6-6 and TRBJ2-7; 10 positions agree with TRBD2. The germline V gene has CDR1 MNHNY and CDR2 SVGAGI (reference sequence). J gave up 1 base and V 7 bases, and 4 bases lay outside the gene matches. The CDR3 has 14 residues. The DNA for the CDR3 is TGTGCCAGCACCCAGACTAGCGGGTCCTACGAGCAGTACTTC. Translation: CASTQTSGSYEQYF.